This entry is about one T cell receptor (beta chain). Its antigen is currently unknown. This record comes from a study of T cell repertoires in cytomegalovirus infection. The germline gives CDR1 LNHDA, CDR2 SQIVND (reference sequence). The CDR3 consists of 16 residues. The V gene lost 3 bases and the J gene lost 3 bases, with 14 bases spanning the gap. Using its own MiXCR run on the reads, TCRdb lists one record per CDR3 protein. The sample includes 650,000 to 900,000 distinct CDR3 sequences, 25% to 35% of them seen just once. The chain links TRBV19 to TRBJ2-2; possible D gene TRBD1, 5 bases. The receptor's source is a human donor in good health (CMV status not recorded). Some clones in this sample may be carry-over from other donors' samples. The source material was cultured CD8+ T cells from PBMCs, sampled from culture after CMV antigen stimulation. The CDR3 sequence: CASSMVRGWDTGELFF. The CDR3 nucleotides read TGTGCCAGTAGTATGGTAAGGGGATGGGACACCGGGGAGCTGTTTTTT.